Sequencing of this T cell receptor beta chain was carried out in a study of blood T cell repertoires in COVID-19. The overall study: Whether acute or convalescent, the COVID-19 samples came from the United States, Italy and Spain. T cells, B-cell-depleted T cells, or PBMCs supplied cDNA or gDNA.

Under the authors' procedure: Nucleated cell counts were estimated from reference gene primer amplification. The assay was immunoSEQ multiplex PCR, and TCRdb's table has in-frame clones only and misses some. V, J and clone size are those of that table, while D and trimming were read from the DNA. The data contain roughly 180,000 clones, approximately 81% of them singletons. This clone was seen once. The CDR3 runs 12 residues. CDR1 and CDR2 (germline): SQVTM, ANQGSEA. The V gene lost 4 bases and the J gene lost 3 bases, with 10 bases spanning the gap. J is TRBJ2-7 and V is TRBV29-1, with D perhaps matching TRBD1 (6 bases). The TCR comes from an elderly woman with active or convalescent COVID-19. Source material: peripheral blood. The CDR3 sequence: CSVVPTGYEQYF. The CDR3 region has the DNA TGCAGCGTTGTCCCGACAGGCTACGAGCAGTACTTC.